This TCR beta chain was recovered during a study of CXCR3-negative and CXCR3-positive naive CD8 T cells. The study's findings and limits: Similar TRBV-TRBJ usage characterized naive CXCR3-negative and CXCR3-positive cells; memory cells differed. Diversity in memory CD8+ cells fell much lower than the comparably high levels seen in both naive subsets. CXCR3 levels fell partly with cryopreservation; most assays relied on fresh PBMCs.

The TRB libraries of cDNA were built by UMI-labeled 5' RACE. For each CDR3 protein, TCRdb gives one entry from its re-call of the 5' RACE reads, without DNA. Here the sample table reports approximately 38,000 distinct CDR3 sequences. Details on this clonotype: What it binds is unknown.

The V gene's germline CDR1 is MNHEY and CDR2 SVGAGI. The CDR3 totals 15 residues. This sequence was found in a human donor in good health. Some clones in this sample may be carry-over from other donors' samples. V is TRBV6-5 and J is TRBJ2-2; as DNA is missing, the TRBD2 call by TCRdb cannot be tested. Source material: memory CD8+ T cells from blood. The CDR3 here is CASSYWTVTIGELFF.